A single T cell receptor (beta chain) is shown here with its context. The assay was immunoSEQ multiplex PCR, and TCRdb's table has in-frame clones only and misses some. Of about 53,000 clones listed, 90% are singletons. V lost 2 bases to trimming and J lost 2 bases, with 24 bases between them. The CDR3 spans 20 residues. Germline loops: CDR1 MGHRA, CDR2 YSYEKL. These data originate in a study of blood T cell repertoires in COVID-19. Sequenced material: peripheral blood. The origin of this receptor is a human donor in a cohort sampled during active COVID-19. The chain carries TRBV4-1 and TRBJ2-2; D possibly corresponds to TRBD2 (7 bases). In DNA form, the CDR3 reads TGCGCCAGCAGCCAACGCCACCTGGCGGGGGCCCAACTTAACACCGGGGAGCTGTTTTTT. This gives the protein CASSQRHLAGAQLNTGELFF.